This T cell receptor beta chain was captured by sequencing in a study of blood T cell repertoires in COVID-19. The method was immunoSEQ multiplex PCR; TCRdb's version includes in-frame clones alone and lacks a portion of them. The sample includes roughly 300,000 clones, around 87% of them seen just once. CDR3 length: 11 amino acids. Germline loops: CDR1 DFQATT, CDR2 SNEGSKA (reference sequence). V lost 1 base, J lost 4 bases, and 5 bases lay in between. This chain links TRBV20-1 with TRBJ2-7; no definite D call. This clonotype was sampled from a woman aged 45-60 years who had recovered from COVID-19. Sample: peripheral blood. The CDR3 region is CSARVQYEQYF. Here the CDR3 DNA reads TGCAGTGCTAGAGTTCAGTACGAGCAGTACTTC.